This T cell receptor (beta chain) was captured in a study of T-cell reconstitution after alpha-beta-depleted transplantation in children. This clonotype was seen more than once but under ten times. V lost 7 bases and J lost 10; bases outside the gene matches: 8. The CDR3 runs to 12 residues. Germline-derived CDR1 and CDR2 are DFQATT and SNEGSKA (reference sequence). Unique molecular identifiers tagged the TCRbeta library. TCRdb processed the PCR reads anew with MiXCR; each CDR3 protein has one entry. The sample yields about 540,000 distinct CDR3 sequences, around 19% seen once. Here the sequenced sample was PBMCs from the stem cell graft donor, taken from the stem cell graft. This sequence joins TRBV20-1 and TRBJ2-2, with 8 positions matching TRBD2. This clonotype originated in a human donor who donated a stem cell graft to a child with acute lymphoblastic leukemia. For the CDR3, the DNA is TGCAGTGTTCCTACCGGGGGGGAGGAGCTGTTTTTT. Its translation is CSVPTGGEELFF.